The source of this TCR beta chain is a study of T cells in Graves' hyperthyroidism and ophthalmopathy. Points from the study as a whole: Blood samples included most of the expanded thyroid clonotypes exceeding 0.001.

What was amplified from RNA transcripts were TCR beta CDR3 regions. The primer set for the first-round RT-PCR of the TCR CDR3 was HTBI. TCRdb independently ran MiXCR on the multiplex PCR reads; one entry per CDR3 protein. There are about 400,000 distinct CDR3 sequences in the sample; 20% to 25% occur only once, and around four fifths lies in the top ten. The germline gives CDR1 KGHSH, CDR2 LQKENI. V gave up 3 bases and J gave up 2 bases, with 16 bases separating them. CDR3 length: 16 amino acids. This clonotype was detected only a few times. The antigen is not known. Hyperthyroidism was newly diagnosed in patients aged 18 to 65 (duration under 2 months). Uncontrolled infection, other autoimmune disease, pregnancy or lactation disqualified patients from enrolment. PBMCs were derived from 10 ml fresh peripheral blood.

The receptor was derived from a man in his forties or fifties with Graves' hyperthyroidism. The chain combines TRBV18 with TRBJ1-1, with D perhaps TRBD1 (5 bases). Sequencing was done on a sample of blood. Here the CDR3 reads CASSPRMVGGNTEAFF. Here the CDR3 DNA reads TGTGCCAGCTCACCGCGAATGGTCGGGGGAAACACTGAAGCTTTCTTT. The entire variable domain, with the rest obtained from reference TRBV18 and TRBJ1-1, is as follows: NAGVMQNPRHLVRRRGQEARLRCSPMKGHSHVYWYRQLPEEGLKFMVYLQKENIIDESGMPKERFSAEFPKEGPSILRIQQVVRGDSAAYFCASSPRMVGGNTEAFFGQGTRLTVV.